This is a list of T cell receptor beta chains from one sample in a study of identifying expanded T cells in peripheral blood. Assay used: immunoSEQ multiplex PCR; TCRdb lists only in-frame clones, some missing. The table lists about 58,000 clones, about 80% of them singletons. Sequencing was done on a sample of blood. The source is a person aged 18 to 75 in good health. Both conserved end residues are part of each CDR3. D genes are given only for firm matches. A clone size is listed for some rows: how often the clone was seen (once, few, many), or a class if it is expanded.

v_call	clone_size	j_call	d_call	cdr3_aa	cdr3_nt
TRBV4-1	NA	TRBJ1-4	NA	CASSQVGGTTYREKLFF	TGCGCCAGCAGCCAAGTGGGAGGGACGACCTATCGAGAAAAACTGTTTTTT
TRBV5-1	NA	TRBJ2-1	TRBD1	CASSTGLQGGFYNEQFF	TGCGCCAGCAGCACGGGATTACAGGGGGGCTTTTACAATGAGCAGTTCTTC
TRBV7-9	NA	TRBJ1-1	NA	CASSLAPQGRDTEAFF	TGTGCCAGCAGCTTAGCCCCCCAGGGGAGGGACACTGAAGCTTTCTTT
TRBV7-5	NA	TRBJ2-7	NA	CASSPWGGAYEQYF	TGTGCCAGCAGCCCGTGGGGCGGCGCCTACGAGCAGTACTTC
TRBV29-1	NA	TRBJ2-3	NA	CSVGADPQSTDTQYF	TGCAGCGTTGGGGCAGATCCTCAATCCACAGATACGCAGTATTTT
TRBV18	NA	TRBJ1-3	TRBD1	CASSPNRGTGNTIYF	TGTGCCAGCTCACCAAACAGGGGAACTGGAAACACCATATATTTT
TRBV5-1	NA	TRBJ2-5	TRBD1	CASSRGTVKETQYF	TGCGCCAGCAGCAGAGGGACAGTTAAAGAGACCCAGTACTTC
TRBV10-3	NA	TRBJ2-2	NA	CAISESTPVADWRGELFF	TGTGCCATCAGTGAGTCGACTCCGGTGGCCGATTGGCGAGGGGAGCTGTTTTTT
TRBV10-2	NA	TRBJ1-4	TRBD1	CASLDRVGEKLFF	TGCGCCAGCCTGGACAGGGTGGGTGAAAAACTGTTTTTT
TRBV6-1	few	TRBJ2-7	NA	CASSEAWGGRTGSSYEQYF	TGTGCCAGCAGTGAAGCCTGGGGCGGGAGGACAGGGAGCTCCTACGAGCAGTACTTC
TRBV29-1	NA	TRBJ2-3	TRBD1	CSVRTGPTDTQYF	TGCAGCGTTAGGACAGGGCCCACAGATACGCAGTATTTT
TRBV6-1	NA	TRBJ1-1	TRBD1	CATRQGGKAFF	TGTGCCACCCGACAGGGTGGGAAAGCTTTCTTT
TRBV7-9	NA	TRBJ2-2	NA	CASSPERRTANTGELFF	TGTGCCAGCAGCCCCGAGCGTCGGACAGCGAACACCGGGGAGCTGTTTTTT
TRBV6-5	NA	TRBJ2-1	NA	CASSDRMYNEQFF	TGTGCCAGCAGTGACCGGATGTACAATGAGCAGTTCTTC
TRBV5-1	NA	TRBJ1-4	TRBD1	CASSAQGGQLTPEKLFF	TGCGCCAGCAGCGCTCAAGGGGGACAGCTCACCCCTGAAAAACTGTTTTTT
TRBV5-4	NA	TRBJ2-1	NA	CASSEKGPDNEQFF	TGTGCCAGCAGCGAAAAAGGGCCAGACAATGAGCAGTTCTTC
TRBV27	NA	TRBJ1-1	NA	CASSLRSEMNTEAFF	TGTGCCAGCAGTTTACGCTCCGAAATGAACACTGAAGCTTTCTTT